One sample yielded the 25 T cell receptor beta chains listed below, sequenced in a study of blood T cell repertoires in COVID-19. TCRdb's table, derived via immunoSEQ multiplex PCR, lists solely in-frame clones and lacks some. Here the sample spans roughly 230,000 clones, 88% being singletons. Specimen: peripheral blood. The receptors here all came from a man between 65 and 79 years old with acute or convalescent COVID-19.

This chain uses TRBV2 with TRBJ1-4; tentatively, D is TRBD1 (6 bases). There are 15 residues in the CDR3. The V end lost 2 bases, the J end lost 5 bases, and 12 bases lay between the germline ends. Looked up from germline, CDR1 is SNHLY and CDR2 is FYNNEI. The CDR3: CASSEQGRTNEKLFF. In nucleotides, the CDR3 is TGTGCCAGCAGTGAACAGGGGCGTACGAATGAAAAACTGTTTTTT.

The V and J genes are TRBV11-2 and TRBJ2-1; maybe TRBD1 (5 bases). Germline V lookup: CDR1 SGHAT, CDR2 FQNNGV. The CDR3 has 14 residues. With 5 bases removed from V and 10 bases from J, the gap between germline ends came to 18 bases. CDR3 DNA sequence: TGTGCCAGCAGCCTTCTCCGGACAAGTAGCGAGCAGTTCTTC. Its protein is CASSLLRTSSEQFF.

Turning to this clone: Other DNA sequences in the same sample also yield this CDR3. V gene TRBV18 combines with J gene TRBJ2-7; 9 nucleotides agree with TRBD1. CDR3 length equals 15 residues. Germline-derived CDR1 and CDR2 are KGHSH and LQKENI. V lost 2 bases and J lost 3; bases outside the gene matches: 5. CDR3 sequence: CASSPGRDRVYEQYF. The CDR3 nucleotides read TGTGCCAGCTCACCAGGAAGGGACAGGGTCTACGAGCAGTACTTC.

This CDR3 reads CATKLAAEDSYEQYF. CDR3 bases: TGCGCCACCAAGCTCGCAGCGGAGGACTCCTACGAGCAGTACTTC. The rearrangement uses TRBV5-1 and TRBJ2-7; possible D gene TRBD2, 5 bases. V shed 9 bases and J shed 0 bases, with 19 bases lying between them. The CDR3 runs 15 residues. Germline loops: CDR1 SGHRS, CDR2 YFSETQ.

The V call is TRBV19, the J call TRBJ1-1; 9 bases align to TRBD1. V shed 7 bases, J shed 4 bases, and the junction held 13 bases outside the gene matches. Germline CDR1 reads LNHDA; CDR2 reads SQIVND (reference sequence). This CDR3 is 16 amino acids long. CDR3: CASTSDRGAWGTEAFF. The CDR3 DNA follows: TGTGCCAGTACCTCGGACAGGGGAGCATGGGGCACTGAAGCTTTCTTT.

In DNA form, the CDR3 reads TGTGCCAGCTCACCGGGCACAGAAATCTATGGCTACACCTTC. Its translation: CASSPGTEIYGYTF. The genes are TRBV18 and TRBJ1-2; D call uncertain. Trimming shortened V by 3 bases and J by 4 bases, and 12 bases separated the two germline ends. The CDR3 loop spans 14 amino acids. Per germline, CDR1 KGHSH and CDR2 LQKENI.

J is TRBJ1-1 and V is TRBV19, with D maybe TRBD1 (5 bases). Germline V lookup: CDR1 LNHDA, CDR2 SQIVND (reference sequence). CDR3 length: 14 residues. Trimming cost V 5 bases and J 8 bases, with 18 bases left between them. This chain's CDR3 is CASSFQGNADEAFF. CDR3 in DNA: TGTGCCAGTAGTTTCCAGGGCAATGCAGACGAAGCTTTCTTT. Full variable domain (missing parts from reference TRBV19 and TRBJ1-1): DGGITQSPKYLFRKEGQNVTLSCEQNLNHDAMYWYRQDPGQGLRLIYYSQIVNDFQKGDIAEGYSVSREKKESFPLTVTSAQKNPTAFYLCASSFQGNADEAFFGQGTRLTVV.

V gene TRBV19 combines with J gene TRBJ1-1; 8 bases fit TRBD1. Germline V gene data show CDR1 as LNHDA and CDR2 as SQIVND (reference sequence). The CDR3 runs 14 residues. Losses at the gene ends were 4 bases for V and 1 base for J; bases not matched to a gene: 2. CDR3 in DNA: TGTGCCAGTAGTACTCAGGGGGCGAACACTGAAGCTTTCTTT. This translates into CASSTQGANTEAFF.

The rearrangement uses TRBV2 and TRBJ2-1, with TRBD2 identical over 11 bases. Germline V gene lookup returns CDR1 SNHLY and CDR2 FYNNEI. The CDR3 has 18 residues. Trimming cost V 6 bases and J 7 bases; bases outside gene matches: 17. The CDR3 spells CASSQNSGRVPGYNEQFF. The CDR3 coding sequence is TGTGCCAGCAGCCAAAATAGCGGGAGGGTCCCTGGTTATAATGAGCAGTTCTTC. Using reference TRBV2 and TRBJ2-1 for the parts outside the CDR3, the full variable domain is EPEVTQTPSHQVTQMGQEVILRCVPISNHLYFYWYRQILGQKVEFLVSFYNNEISEKSEIFDDQFSVERPDGSNFTLKIRSTKLEDSAMYFCASSQNSGRVPGYNEQFFGPGTRLTVL.

The V call is TRBV2, the J call TRBJ2-2; TRBD2 matches at 11 bases. The CDR3 loop spans 15 amino acids. Germline V gene lookup returns CDR1 SNHLY and CDR2 FYNNEI. Losses at the gene ends were 6 bases for V and 7 bases for J; bases not matched to a gene: 7. CDR3 DNA sequence: TGTGCCAGCAGGGACACTAGCGGGAGTAACGGGGAGCTGTTTTTT. This translates into CASRDTSGSNGELFF. Full variable domain (missing parts from reference TRBV2 and TRBJ2-2): EPEVTQTPSHQVTQMGQEVILRCVPISNHLYFYWYRQILGQKVEFLVSFYNNEISEKSEIFDDQFSVERPDGSNFTLKIRSTKLEDSAMYFCASRDTSGSNGELFFGEGSRLTVL.

CDR3 amino acids: CASSLSPSGSYEQYF. The DNA of the CDR3 is TGCGCCAGCAGCTTGAGCCCTAGCGGGAGCTACGAGCAGTACTTC. The chain has TRBV5-1 and TRBJ2-7; TRBD2 aligns across 10 bases. The germline CDR1 and CDR2 sequences are SGHRS and YFSETQ. The CDR3 is made up of 15 amino acids. Trimming cost V 1 base and J 3 bases; bases outside gene matches: 4.

The chain couples TRBV6-1 to TRBJ2-1; 7 bases are shared with TRBD2. The CDR3 consists of 15 residues. Germline V lookup: CDR1 MNHNS, CDR2 SASEGT. J gave up 3 bases and V 0 bases, and 2 bases lay outside the gene matches. Here the CDR3 DNA reads TGTGCCAGCAGTGAAGCGGCTAGCGGCTACAATGAGCAGTTCTTC. Residues: CASSEAASGYNEQFF.

The chain joins TRBV25-1 to TRBJ2-1; TRBD1 might be the D (5 bases). The CDR3 has 16 amino acids. Germline CDR1 MGHDK, CDR2 SYGVNS. V was cut by 4 bases and J by 1 base, with 14 bases left in between. The CDR3 DNA reads as TGTGCCAGCAGTGTCCTGGGCACAGGATCCTACAATGAGCAGTTCTTC. As protein: CASSVLGTGSYNEQFF.

This clone was found once. V and J are TRBV7-2 and TRBJ2-4; the D gene is possibly TRBD1 (6 bases). Between the trimmed V and J ends, which lost 7 bases and 10 bases, there was a span of 23 bases. The CDR3 contains 15 residues. Germline V gives CDR1 SGHTA, CDR2 FQGNSA. The DNA for the CDR3 is TGTGCCAGCATCACCTTCCCAGGGGTGGGCCAGATTCAGTACTTC. This encodes CASITFPGVGQIQYF.

V usage is TRBV6-5 and J usage is TRBJ2-7; maybe TRBD1 (6 bases). V was trimmed by 6 bases and J by 6 bases, leaving 18 bases between them. This CDR3 spans 14 amino acids. The germline CDR1 and CDR2 sequences are MNHEY and SVGAGI. CDR3 region: CASREDSSSREQYF. The CDR3 bases are TGTGCCAGCAGGGAGGACAGCTCAAGTCGCGAGCAGTACTTC.

As DNA, the CDR3 is TGTGCCAGCAGCCACCGGAGAGTGGTACCAATGAACACTGAAGCTTTCTTT. Translating gives CASSHRRVVPMNTEAFF. The J gene is TRBJ1-1, the V gene TRBV7-9; D is ambiguous. The V gene lost 5 bases and the J gene lost 0 bases, with 19 bases spanning the gap. The CDR3 consists of 17 residues. The germline CDR1 and CDR2 sequences are SEHNR and FQNEAQ (reference sequence).

CDR3 region: CASSLEPLYNEKLFF. CDR3 in DNA: TGTGCCAGCAGCTTGGAACCACTTTATAATGAAAAACTGTTTTTT. The V gene is TRBV5-5, the J gene TRBJ1-4; D uncertain. The CDR3 spans 15 residues. Trimming pared 0 bases from V and 4 bases from J, leaving 10 bases between. Germline loops: CDR1 SGHKS, CDR2 YYEKEE (reference sequence).

The chain combines TRBV9 with TRBJ1-5; no clear D gene. The CDR3 length is 14 residues. CDR1 is SGDLS, CDR2 YYNGEE, per germline. With 0 bases removed from V and 6 bases from J, the gap between germline ends came to 10 bases. CDR3 bases: TGTGCCAGCAGCGTAGGCACAACGGGTCAGCCCCAGCATTTT. It is translated as CASSVGTTGQPQHF. Supplemented by reference TRBV9 and TRBJ1-5, the full variable domain reads DSGVTQTPKHLITATGQRVTLRCSPRSGDLSVYWYQQSLDQGLQFLIQYYNGEERAKGNILERFSAQQFPDLHSELNLSSLELGDSALYFCASSVGTTGQPQHFGDGTRLSIL.

The rearrangement joins TRBV27 to TRBJ2-1; D is possibly TRBD2 (6 bases). V was pared by 8 bases and J by 0 bases, with 14 bases between. The germline V gene encodes CDR1 MNHEY and CDR2 SMNVEV (reference sequence). CDR3 length: 15 residues. The CDR3: CASQGAGHSYNEQFF. The CDR3 DNA follows: TGTGCCAGCCAAGGGGCGGGGCACTCCTACAATGAGCAGTTCTTC.

The chain uses TRBV2 and TRBJ1-2; tentatively, D is TRBD1 (5 bases). CDR3 length: 13 residues. V was trimmed by 3 bases and J by 2 bases, leaving 7 bases between them. CDR1 is SNHLY, CDR2 FYNNEI, per germline. The CDR3 loop reads CASSERQNYGYTF. The CDR3 coding sequence is TGTGCCAGCAGTGAGCGACAGAACTATGGCTACACCTTC.

This chain links TRBV7-2 with TRBJ1-1; D is ambiguous. V was clipped by 6 bases and J by 1 base, with 9 bases between them. Germline-derived CDR1 and CDR2 are SGHTA and FQGNSA. The CDR3 has 13 amino acids. The chain's CDR3 is CASRRHPNTEAFF. Here the CDR3 DNA reads TGTGCCAGCAGGCGACACCCGAACACTGAAGCTTTCTTT.

This chain connects TRBV21-1 to TRBJ2-1; the table gives TRBD2 as D, unverified against the DNA. TRBV21-1 is a listed pseudogene. CDR3 size: 22 residues. CDR3 nucleotides: TGTGCCAGCAGCAAAGCGCTGGTTCCCCCGTCTGGAGGGGAGGGCCCCTACAATGAGCAGTTCTTC. It specifies CASSKALVPPSGGEGPYNEQFF.

The chain recombines TRBV5-4 with TRBJ2-2; no clear D. Per the germline V gene, CDR1 is SGHNT and CDR2 is YYREEE (reference sequence). V lost 4 bases, J lost 7 bases, and 8 bases lay in between. This CDR3 has 12 amino acids. The chain's CDR3 is CASSPVNGELFF. The CDR3 DNA reads as TGTGCCAGCAGCCCAGTTAACGGGGAGCTGTTTTTT.

This rearrangement joins TRBV4-1 to TRBJ2-2; D might be TRBD2 (6 bases). V was clipped by 7 bases and J by 6 bases, with 15 bases between them. The CDR3 spans 14 residues. Germline values: CDR1 MGHRA, CDR2 YSYEKL. The CDR3 DNA sequence: TGCGCCAGCAAGTCTGGTGGGGAGGCCGGGGAGCTGTTTTTT. Translating gives CASKSGGEAGELFF.

The V and J genes are TRBV2 and TRBJ1-2; 9 bases are shared with TRBD1. Unmatched junction bases numbered 2, after V lost 4 bases and J lost 5 bases. Germline CDR1 reads SNHLY; CDR2 reads FYNNEI. This CDR3 comprises 13 residues. This chain's CDR3 is CASSGTGVYGYTF. The CDR3 DNA reads TGTGCCAGCAGTGGGACAGGGGTTTATGGCTACACCTTC.